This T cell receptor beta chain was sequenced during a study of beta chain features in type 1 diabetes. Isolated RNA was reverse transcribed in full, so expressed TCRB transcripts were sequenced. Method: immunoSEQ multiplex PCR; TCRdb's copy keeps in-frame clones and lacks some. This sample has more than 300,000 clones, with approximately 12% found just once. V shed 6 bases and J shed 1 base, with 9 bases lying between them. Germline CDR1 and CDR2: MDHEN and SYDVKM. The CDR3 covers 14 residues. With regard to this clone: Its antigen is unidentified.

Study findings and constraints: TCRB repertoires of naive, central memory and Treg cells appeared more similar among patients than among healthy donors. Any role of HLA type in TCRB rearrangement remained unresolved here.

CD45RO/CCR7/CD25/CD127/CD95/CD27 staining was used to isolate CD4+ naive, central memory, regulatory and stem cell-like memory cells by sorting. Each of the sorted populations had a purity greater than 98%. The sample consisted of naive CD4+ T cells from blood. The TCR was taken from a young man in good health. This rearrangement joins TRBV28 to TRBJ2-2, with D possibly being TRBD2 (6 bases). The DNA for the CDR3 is TGTGCCAGCAGCCCAGCGGGGAACACCGGGGAGCTGTTTTTT. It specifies CASSPAGNTGELFF.